This T cell receptor (beta chain) appears in the sequencing data of a study of metastatic and nonmetastatic thyroid tumors. Findings and limits, study-wide: Reported TCR beta diversity, measured in blood and tumor, was significantly higher for malignant thyroid tumors than for benign nodules.

Per the study methods: The study built a papillary thyroid cancer distant-metastasis classifier from CDR3 differences across clinicopathological groups. TCRdb recomputed clones from the PCR reads via MiXCR. These V and J calls originate from TCRdb's pipeline instead of the authors' own analysis. The table records approximately 30,000 clones, about 16% of them present only once. This clone was observed many times. The antigen is unknown. The CDR3 contains 11 residues. Trimming took 5 bases from V and 6 from J; bases not matched to a gene: 2. Germline-derived CDR1 and CDR2 are GTSNPN and SVGIG (reference sequence). No treatment of any kind had been given to any patient before thyroid surgery.

This TCR derives from a male donor with papillary thyroid cancer or a benign thyroid nodule (not recorded which). Some clones in this sample may be carry-over from other donors' samples. V and J are TRBV30 and TRBJ2-3; 7 bases agree with TRBD2. Sequencing was performed on blood. The CDR3 region has the DNA TGTGCCTGGGCGGGGGTGGATACGCAGTATTTT. Residues: CAWAGVDTQYF.